This T cell receptor (beta chain) was obtained from a study of cytomegalovirus exposure and HLA in healthy donors. For the study at large: Unique TCRs from HLA-typed donors, around 93 million of them, were held in an early data release. Whole-study results and caveats: Other equally common chains were less clonally expanded than HLA-associated TCR beta chains, a later analysis showed. Earlier results showed most TCR beta V segments being productive about 90% or about 30% of the time. Cytomegalovirus association was assigned to under 200 TCR beta chains.

This clone was detected once. The antigen is not known. This CDR3 comprises 14 residues. Germline-derived CDR1 and CDR2 are SGDLS and YYNGEE. The V end lost 3 bases, the J end lost 6 bases, and 10 bases lay between the germline ends. Both 60 Vbeta primers and 13 Jbeta primers went into the PCR. Measured with immunoSEQ multiplex PCR; TCRdb has only the in-frame clones, and not every one. The sample has about 160,000 clones; about 75% are singletons. This receptor was identified in a woman in her forties or fifties in good health and CMV-seropositive. The chain employs TRBV9 and TRBJ1-6, with D unclear. Sequenced material: PBMCs. CDR3 amino acids: CASSAGSINSPLHF. The CDR3 DNA reads as TGTGCCAGCAGCGCCGGGAGTATTAATTCACCCCTCCACTTT.